This TCR beta chain came from a study of cytomegalovirus exposure and HLA in healthy donors. Study-level background: A subsequent analysis stated that the 120 or so validation repertoires were run on the same platform as the roughly 670 first-cohort repertoires. Study-wide findings and caveats: Using the classifier, cytomegalovirus status was reportedly diagnosed with high specificity and sensitivity.

The ends lost 0 bases at V and 1 base at J; junction bases unmatched: 4. The CDR3 has 18 residues. CDR1 SGDLS and CDR2 YYNGEE come from the germline V gene. Separate from the approximately 700-subject first cohort was the roughly 120-subject validation cohort, to which the donors belonged. As regards this clone: Its antigen is undetermined.

Profiled with immunoSEQ multiplex PCR; TCRdb holds only in-frame clones, not every one. The profile shows 200,000 to 300,000 clones, 86% of them singletons. The rearrangement joins TRBV9 to TRBJ2-1; 13 positions match TRBD2. This TCR was sampled from a young woman in good health and CMV-seropositive. Sequencing was carried out using PBMCs. The CDR3 protein is CASSVVGTSGVSYNEQFF. The CDR3 nucleotides are TGTGCCAGCAGCGTAGTCGGGACTAGCGGGGTGTCCTACAATGAGCAGTTCTTC. The full variable domain, rest sourced from reference TRBV9 and TRBJ2-1, is DSGVTQTPKHLITATGQRVTLRCSPRSGDLSVYWYQQSLDQGLQFLIQYYNGEERAKGNILERFSAQQFPDLHSELNLSSLELGDSALYFCASSVVGTSGVSYNEQFFGPGTRLTVL.